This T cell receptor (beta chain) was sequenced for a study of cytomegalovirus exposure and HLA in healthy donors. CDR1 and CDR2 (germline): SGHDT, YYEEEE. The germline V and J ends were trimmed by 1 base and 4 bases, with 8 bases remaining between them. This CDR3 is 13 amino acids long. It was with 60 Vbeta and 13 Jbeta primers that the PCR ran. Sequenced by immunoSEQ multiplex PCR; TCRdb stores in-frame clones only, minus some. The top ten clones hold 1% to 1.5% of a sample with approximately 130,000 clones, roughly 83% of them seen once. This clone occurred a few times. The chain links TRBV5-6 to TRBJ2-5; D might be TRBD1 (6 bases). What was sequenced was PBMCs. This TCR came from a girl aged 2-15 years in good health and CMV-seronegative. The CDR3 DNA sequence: TGTGCCAGCAGCTTGTCAGGGGCAGAGACCCAGTACTTC. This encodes CASSLSGAETQYF.